This passage covers 2 T cell receptor beta chains from one sample sequenced in a study of T cells in tuberculosis. This table comes from immunoSEQ multiplex PCR, and its TCRdb copy is limited to in-frame clones, with some not included. The sample lists tens of thousands of clones; over 95% were seen once. Sequenced material: PBMCs. The receptors shown here come from a donor aged 10-30 years with latent tuberculosis or without tuberculosis infection.

V is TRBV19 and J is TRBJ2-7; TRBD1 aligns across 7 bases. CDR1 is LNHDA, CDR2 SQIVND, per germline (reference sequence). The CDR3 runs 14 residues. Germline trimming cut 3 bases from V and 3 bases from J; bases unmatched to any gene: 5. The CDR3 spells CASSIRAGGYEQYV. The DNA of the CDR3 is TGTGCCAGTAGTATCCGGGCAGGGGGCTACGAGCAGTACGTC.

The rearrangement joins TRBV5-1 to TRBJ1-1; 7 bases map to TRBD1. This CDR3 comprises 16 residues. V dropped 4 bases and J dropped 0; count of bases not matched to a gene: 9. The germline gives CDR1 SGHRS, CDR2 YFSETQ. In DNA form, the CDR3 reads TGCGCCAGCAGCCCGGGACAGAGTAGTCTGAACACTGAAGCTTTCTTT. Translating it yields CASSPGQSSLNTEAFF.